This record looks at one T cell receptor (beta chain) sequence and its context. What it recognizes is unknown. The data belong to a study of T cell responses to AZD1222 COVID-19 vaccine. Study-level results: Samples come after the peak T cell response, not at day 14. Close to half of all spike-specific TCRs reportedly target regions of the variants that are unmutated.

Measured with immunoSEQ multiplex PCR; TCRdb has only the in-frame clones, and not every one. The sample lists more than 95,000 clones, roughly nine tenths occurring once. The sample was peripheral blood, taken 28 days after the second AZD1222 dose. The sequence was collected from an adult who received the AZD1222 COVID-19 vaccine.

The CDR3 reads CASSRDRGSYEQYF. In nucleotides, the CDR3 is TGTGCCAGCAGCCGGGACAGGGGAAGCTACGAGCAGTACTTC. The chain links TRBV7-3 to TRBJ2-7; TRBD1 matches 10 bases. After removal of 5 bases from V and 3 bases from J, the junction contained 4 bases not matched to a gene. The CDR3 is 14 residues long. Germline lookup yields CDR1 SGHTA and CDR2 FQGTGA.